One sample yielded the 18 T cell receptor beta chains listed below, sequenced in a study of blood T cell repertoires in COVID-19. TCRdb's table, derived via immunoSEQ multiplex PCR, lists solely in-frame clones and lacks some. The sample has about 24,000 clones, around 86% seen once. The source material was peripheral blood. The receptors were sampled from a man aged 50-60 years with active COVID-19.

This chain uses TRBV5-4 with TRBJ2-3; 7 bases are a match to TRBD2. The junction had 5 bases not matched to a gene; V was cut back by 2 bases and J by 5 bases. CDR3 length: 14 amino acids. The germline V gene has CDR1 SGHNT and CDR2 YYREEE (reference sequence). The DNA of the CDR3 is TGTGCCAGCAGCTTAGGACTAGGGGTAGATACGCAGTATTTT. It specifies CASSLGLGVDTQYF.

This chain uses TRBV30 with TRBJ1-1; 7 bases are a match to TRBD1. J lost 4 bases, V lost 0 bases, and 8 bases had no gene match. The CDR3 loop spans 15 amino acids. Germline V gene lookup returns CDR1 GTSNPN and CDR2 SVGIG (reference sequence). The CDR3 DNA is TGTGCCTGGAGTGTCTTAGACAGGGCAAGCACTGAAGCTTTCTTT. Its translation: CAWSVLDRASTEAFF.

V gene TRBV5-1 combines with J gene TRBJ1-2; 12 nucleotides match TRBD1. The CDR3 runs to 15 residues. After removal of 4 bases from V and 8 bases from J, the junction contained 9 bases not matched to a gene. The germline CDR1 and CDR2 sequences are SGHRS and YFSETQ. The CDR3 DNA reads as TGCGCCAGCAGCCAAGGGGACAGGGGGCAAAAGGGCTACACCTTC. It is translated as CASSQGDRGQKGYTF.

In this sample, this clone turned up once. The chain couples TRBV13 to TRBJ2-7, with TRBD2 identical over 9 bases. J was trimmed by 1 base and V by 5 bases; bases with no gene match: 12. CDR1 is PRHDT and CDR2 is FYEKMQ in the germline V gene (reference sequence). The CDR3 loop spans 17 amino acids. The CDR3 DNA is TGTGCCAGCAGCCAGGGTGGGCTAGCGGGGCGATCCTACGAGCAGTACTTC. This gives the protein CASSQGGLAGRSYEQYF.

The chain is built from TRBV16 and TRBJ2-1; maybe TRBD2 (5 bases). Trimming removed 0 bases from V and 12 bases from J, with 12 bases in between. The CDR3 covers 13 residues. From germline, CDR1 is KGHSY and CDR2 FQNENV. DNA of the CDR3: TGTGCCAGCAGCCAATCCGGAGGCCCCGGGCAGTTCTTC. Its translation is CASSQSGGPGQFF. Full variable domain (missing parts from reference TRBV16 and TRBJ2-1): GEEVAQTPKHLVRGEGQKAKLYCAPIKGHSYVFWYQQVLKNEFKFLISFQNENVFDETGMPKERFSAKCLPNSPCSLEIQATKLEDSAVYFCASSQSGGPGQFFGPGTRLTVL.

The gene calls are TRBV5-4 and TRBJ2-2, with D possibly matching TRBD2 (5 bases). The V end lost 3 bases, the J end lost 0 bases, and 6 bases lay between the germline ends. Per germline, CDR1 SGHNT and CDR2 YYREEE (reference sequence). The CDR3 is made up of 14 amino acids. The CDR3 DNA is TGTGCCAGCAGCTCCGGGGCGAACACCGGGGAGCTGTTTTTT. It encodes CASSSGANTGELFF.

V and J are TRBV12-3 or TRBV12-4 and TRBJ2-3, with D uncertain. The CDR3 length is 12 residues. V was trimmed by 7 bases and J by 2 bases, leaving 7 bases between them. This chain's CDR3 is CASTIVTDTQYF. The CDR3 DNA is TGTGCCAGCACCATAGTCACAGATACGCAGTATTTT.

The V and J genes are TRBV7-2 and TRBJ2-7; 7 nucleotides match TRBD2. In germline, CDR1 is SGHTA, CDR2 FQGNSA. The ends lost 1 base at V and 7 bases at J; junction bases unmatched: 13. The CDR3 consists of 16 residues. The CDR3 sequence: CASSLESRGGPREQYF. The CDR3 DNA reads TGTGCCAGCAGCTTAGAAAGCCGCGGGGGTCCGCGAGAGCAGTACTTC. The entire variable domain, with the rest obtained from reference TRBV7-2 and TRBJ2-7, is as follows: GAGVSQSPSNKVTEKGKDVELRCDPISGHTALYWYRQSLGQGLEFLIYFQGNSAPDKSGLPSDRFSAERTGGSVSTLTIQRTQQEDSAVYLCASSLESRGGPREQYFGPGTRLTVT.

The V gene is TRBV6-2 or TRBV6-3, the J gene TRBJ2-1, with TRBD2 identical over 8 bases. The germline CDR1 and CDR2 sequences are MNHEY and SVGEGT. V gave up 4 bases and J gave up 4 bases; unmatched junction bases: 9. This CDR3 contains 16 residues. CDR3 in amino acids: CASSSKLADHYNEQFF. The CDR3 coding sequence is TGTGCCAGCAGTTCGAAACTAGCGGACCATTACAATGAGCAGTTCTTC.

This sequence joins TRBV28 and TRBJ1-1; a possible D gene is TRBD1 (6 bases). This CDR3 region has 13 residues. In germline, CDR1 is MDHEN, CDR2 SYDVKM. The ends were cut back, 8 bases at V and 4 bases at J, with 14 bases in the middle. CDR3 sequence reads: CASYPQGITEAFF. Here the CDR3 DNA reads TGTGCCAGCTACCCCCAGGGGATCACTGAAGCTTTCTTT.

Only one count was recorded for this clone. The V call is TRBV5-1, the J call TRBJ1-6; D gene unclear. CDR1 and CDR2 from the germline V gene are SGHRS and YFSETQ. V was trimmed by 7 bases and J by 0 bases, leaving 14 bases between them. CDR3 length: 16 amino acids. The CDR3: CASSPRERSYNSPLHF. The CDR3 region has the DNA TGCGCCAGCTCTCCGAGGGAGCGCTCCTATAATTCACCCCTCCACTTT.

V is TRBV2 and J is TRBJ2-7; D call uncertain. The length of the CDR3 is 13 residues. V was shortened by 3 bases and J by 7 bases, with 13 bases between the two germline ends. Germline V lookup: CDR1 SNHLY, CDR2 FYNNEI. CDR3 in DNA: TGTGCCAGCAGTGACTACCCCTCGTGGGAGCAGTACTTC. It is translated as CASSDYPSWEQYF.

V and J are TRBV28 and TRBJ1-5; 7 nucleotides align to TRBD1. This CDR3 is 14 amino acids long. CDR1 is MDHEN and CDR2 is SYDVKM in the germline V gene. V lost 7 bases to trimming and J lost 1 base; unmatched junction nucleotides: 4. The CDR3 sequence: CASNAGGSNQPQHF. CDR3 sequence (DNA): TGTGCCAGCAACGCAGGGGGAAGCAATCAGCCCCAGCATTTT.

The V and J genes are TRBV11-3 and TRBJ2-7; 7 bases agree with TRBD2. J lost 0 bases, V lost 2 bases, and 1 base had no gene match. The CDR3 has 14 residues. CDR1 is SGHNT and CDR2 is YENEEA in the germline V gene. The CDR3: CASSLSGDSYEQYF. CDR3 DNA sequence: TGTGCCAGCAGCTTAAGCGGGGACTCCTACGAGCAGTACTTC.

This rearrangement joins TRBV13 to TRBJ2-2; D call uncertain. V gave up 5 bases and J gave up 5 bases, with 9 bases separating them. This CDR3 is built from 13 residues. CDR1 is PRHDT, CDR2 FYEKMQ, per germline (reference sequence). CDR3 bases: TGTGCCAGCAGCGCGCAGGATACCGGGGAGCTGTTTTTT. It translates to CASSAQDTGELFF.

The chain combines TRBV6-5 with TRBJ2-1, with 12 nucleotides matching TRBD2. CDR3 length: 15 residues. Germline lookup yields CDR1 MNHEY and CDR2 SVGAGI. V lost 6 bases and J lost 7; bases outside the gene matches: 7. CDR3 region: CASRETSGRNNEQFF. The CDR3 DNA sequence: TGTGCCAGCAGGGAGACTAGCGGGAGAAATAATGAGCAGTTCTTC.

This clone rates as medium-sized. The CDR3 loop is CASIPSSGGASWETQYF. The CDR3 nucleotides read TGTGCCAGCATACCGTCTAGCGGGGGGGCTTCGTGGGAGACCCAGTACTTC. The chain links TRBV7-9 to TRBJ2-5; 12 nucleotides align to TRBD2. CDR3 length: 17 amino acids. Trimming at V came to 7 bases and at J to 5 bases, leaving 14 bases not matched to a gene. Per the germline V gene, CDR1 is SEHNR and CDR2 is FQNEAQ (reference sequence). Looking up the rest from reference TRBV7-9 and TRBJ2-5 gives the full variable domain: DTGVSQNPRHKITKRGQNVTFRCDPISEHNRLYWYRQTLGQGPEFLTYFQNEAQLEKSRLLSDRFSAERPKGSFSTLEIQRTEQGDSAMYLCASIPSSGGASWETQYFGPGTRLLVL.

The chain recombines TRBV30 with TRBJ1-1; perhaps TRBD1 as D (6 bases). CDR3 length: 14 residues. From germline, CDR1 is GTSNPN and CDR2 SVGIG (reference sequence). The germline V and J ends were trimmed by 3 bases and 0 bases, with 11 bases remaining between them. CDR3 in amino acids: CAWSHGGLNTEAFF. The CDR3 nucleotides are TGTGCCTGGAGCCACGGGGGGCTGAACACTGAAGCTTTCTTT.